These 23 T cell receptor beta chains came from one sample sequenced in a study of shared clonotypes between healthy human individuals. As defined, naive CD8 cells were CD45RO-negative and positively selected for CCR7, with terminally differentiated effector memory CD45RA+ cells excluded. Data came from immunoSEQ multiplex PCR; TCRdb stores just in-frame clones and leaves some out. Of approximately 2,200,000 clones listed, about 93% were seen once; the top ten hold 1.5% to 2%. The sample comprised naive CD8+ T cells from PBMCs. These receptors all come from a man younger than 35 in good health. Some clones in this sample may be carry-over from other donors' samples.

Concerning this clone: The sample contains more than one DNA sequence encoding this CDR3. This CDR3 reads CAISEGTSYEQYF. Here the CDR3 DNA reads TGTGCCATCAGTGAAGGGACTTCCTACGAGCAGTACTTC. The rearrangement joins TRBV10-3 to TRBJ2-7, with D perhaps TRBD2 (6 bases). Trimming removed 3 bases from V and 1 base from J, with 7 bases in between. The CDR3 covers 13 residues. The germline V gene encodes CDR1 ENHRY and CDR2 SYGVKD.

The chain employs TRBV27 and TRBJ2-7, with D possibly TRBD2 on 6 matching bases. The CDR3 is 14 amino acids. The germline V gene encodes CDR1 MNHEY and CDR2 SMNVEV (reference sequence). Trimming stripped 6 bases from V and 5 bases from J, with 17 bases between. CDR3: CASSWTGGPHEQYF. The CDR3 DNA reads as TGTGCCAGCAGCTGGACCGGAGGGCCCCACGAGCAGTACTTC.

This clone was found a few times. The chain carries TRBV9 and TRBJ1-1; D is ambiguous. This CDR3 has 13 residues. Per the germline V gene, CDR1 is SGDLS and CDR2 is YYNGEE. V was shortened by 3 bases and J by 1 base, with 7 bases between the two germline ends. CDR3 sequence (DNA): TGTGCCAGCAGCGCGTACAGGAACACTGAAGCTTTCTTT. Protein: CASSAYRNTEAFF.

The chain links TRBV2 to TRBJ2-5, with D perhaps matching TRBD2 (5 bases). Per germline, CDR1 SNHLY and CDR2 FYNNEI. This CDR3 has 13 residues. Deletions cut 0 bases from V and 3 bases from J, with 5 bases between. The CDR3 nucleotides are TGTGCCAGCAGTGAAGCCGGGGAAGAGACCCAGTACTTC. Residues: CASSEAGEETQYF.

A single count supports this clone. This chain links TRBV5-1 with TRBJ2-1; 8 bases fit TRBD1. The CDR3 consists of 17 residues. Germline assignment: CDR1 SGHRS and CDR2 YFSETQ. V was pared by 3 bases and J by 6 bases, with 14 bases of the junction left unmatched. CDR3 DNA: TGCGCCAGCAGCTCCCAACCACAGGGGGTGGTCATCAATGAGCAGTTCTTC. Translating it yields CASSSQPQGVVINEQFF.

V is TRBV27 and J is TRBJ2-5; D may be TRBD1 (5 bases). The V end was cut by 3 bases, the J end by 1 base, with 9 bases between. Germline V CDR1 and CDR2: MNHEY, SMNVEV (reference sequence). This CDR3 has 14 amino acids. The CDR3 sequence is CASSFWGGQETQYF. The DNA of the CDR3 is TGTGCCAGCAGTTTTTGGGGCGGCCAAGAGACCCAGTACTTC.

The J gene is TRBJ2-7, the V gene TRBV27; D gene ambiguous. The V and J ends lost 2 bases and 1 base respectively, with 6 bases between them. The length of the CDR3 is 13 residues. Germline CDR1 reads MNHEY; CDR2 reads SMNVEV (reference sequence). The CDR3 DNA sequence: TGTGCCAGCAGTTTAGCCAATTCCTACGAGCAGTACTTC. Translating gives CASSLANSYEQYF.

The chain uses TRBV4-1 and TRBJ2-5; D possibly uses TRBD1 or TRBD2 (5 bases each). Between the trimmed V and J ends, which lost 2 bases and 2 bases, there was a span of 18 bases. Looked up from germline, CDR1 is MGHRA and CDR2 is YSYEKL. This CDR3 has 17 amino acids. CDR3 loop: CASSQQLGRDRQETQYF. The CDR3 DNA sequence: TGCGCCAGCAGCCAACAACTCGGACGGGACCGACAAGAGACCCAGTACTTC.

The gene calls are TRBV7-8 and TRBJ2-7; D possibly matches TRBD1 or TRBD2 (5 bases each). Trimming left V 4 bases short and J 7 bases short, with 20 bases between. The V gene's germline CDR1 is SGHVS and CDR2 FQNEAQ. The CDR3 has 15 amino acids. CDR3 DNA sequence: TGTGCCAGCAGCTCCACTTCCGGGGCCGCGGAGGAGCAGTACTTC. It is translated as CASSSTSGAAEEQYF.

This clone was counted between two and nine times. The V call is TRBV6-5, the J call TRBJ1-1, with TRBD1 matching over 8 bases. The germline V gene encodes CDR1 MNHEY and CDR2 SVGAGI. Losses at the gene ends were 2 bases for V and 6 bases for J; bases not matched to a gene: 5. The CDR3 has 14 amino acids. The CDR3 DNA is TGTGCCAGCAGTTACAGACAGGGGTCCCCTGAAGCTTTCTTT. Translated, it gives CASSYRQGSPEAFF.

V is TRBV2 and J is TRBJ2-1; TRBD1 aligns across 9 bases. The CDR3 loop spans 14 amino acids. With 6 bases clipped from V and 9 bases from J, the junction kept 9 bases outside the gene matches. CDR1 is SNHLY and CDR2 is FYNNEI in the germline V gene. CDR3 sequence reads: CASRPWDRETEQFF. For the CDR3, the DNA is TGTGCCAGCAGGCCCTGGGACAGGGAGACTGAGCAGTTCTTC.

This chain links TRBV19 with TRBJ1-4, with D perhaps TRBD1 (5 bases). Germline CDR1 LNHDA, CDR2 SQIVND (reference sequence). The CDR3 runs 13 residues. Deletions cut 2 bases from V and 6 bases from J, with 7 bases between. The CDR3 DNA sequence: TGTGCCAGTAGTATAAGCAGGGATGAAAAACTGTTTTTT. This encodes CASSISRDEKLFF.

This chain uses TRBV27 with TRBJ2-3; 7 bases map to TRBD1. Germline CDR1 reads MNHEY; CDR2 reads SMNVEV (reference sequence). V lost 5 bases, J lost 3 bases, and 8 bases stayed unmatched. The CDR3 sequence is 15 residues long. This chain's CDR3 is CASSPTGAFTDTQYF. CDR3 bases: TGTGCCAGCAGTCCTACAGGGGCGTTTACAGATACGCAGTATTTT.

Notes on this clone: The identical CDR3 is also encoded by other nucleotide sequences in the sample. The CDR3 loop reads CASSVGGVDEQYF. In DNA, the CDR3 is TGTGCCAGCAGCGTTGGAGGGGTCGACGAGCAGTACTTC. V usage is TRBV9 and J usage is TRBJ2-7; TRBD2 might be the D (6 bases). The CDR3 spans 13 residues. Germline assignment: CDR1 SGDLS and CDR2 YYNGEE. Trimming pared 2 bases from V and 5 bases from J, leaving 11 bases between.

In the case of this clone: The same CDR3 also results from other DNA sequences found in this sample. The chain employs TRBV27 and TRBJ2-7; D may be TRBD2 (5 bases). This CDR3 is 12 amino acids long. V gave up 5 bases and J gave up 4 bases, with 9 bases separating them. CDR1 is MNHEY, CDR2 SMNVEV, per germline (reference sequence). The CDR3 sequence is CASSPSGYEQYF. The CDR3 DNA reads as TGTGCCAGCAGTCCCTCGGGATACGAGCAGTACTTC.

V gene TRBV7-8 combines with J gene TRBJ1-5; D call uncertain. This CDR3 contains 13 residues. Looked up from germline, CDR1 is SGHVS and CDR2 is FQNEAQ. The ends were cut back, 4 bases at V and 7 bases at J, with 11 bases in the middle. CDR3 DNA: TGTGCCAGCAGCTCTCCGGGCGGCCAGCCCCAGCATTTT. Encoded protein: CASSSPGGQPQHF.

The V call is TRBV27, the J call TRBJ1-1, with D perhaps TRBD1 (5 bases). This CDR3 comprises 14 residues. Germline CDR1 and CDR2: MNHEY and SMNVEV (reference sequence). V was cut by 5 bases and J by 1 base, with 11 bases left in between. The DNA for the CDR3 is TGTGCCAGCAGTAACCGGGACGCGAACACTGAAGCTTTCTTT. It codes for CASSNRDANTEAFF.

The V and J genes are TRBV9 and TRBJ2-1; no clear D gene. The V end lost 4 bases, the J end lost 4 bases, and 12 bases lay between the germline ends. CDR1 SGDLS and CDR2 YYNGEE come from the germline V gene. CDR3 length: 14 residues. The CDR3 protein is CASSPPAAYNEQFF. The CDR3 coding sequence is TGTGCCAGCAGCCCACCTGCGGCATACAATGAGCAGTTCTTC.

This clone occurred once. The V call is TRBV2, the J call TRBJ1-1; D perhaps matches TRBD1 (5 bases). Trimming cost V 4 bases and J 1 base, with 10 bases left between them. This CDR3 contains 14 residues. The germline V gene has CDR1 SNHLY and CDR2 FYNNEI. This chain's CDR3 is CASSVQARNTEAFF. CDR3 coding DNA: TGTGCCAGCAGTGTACAGGCGCGGAACACTGAAGCTTTCTTT.

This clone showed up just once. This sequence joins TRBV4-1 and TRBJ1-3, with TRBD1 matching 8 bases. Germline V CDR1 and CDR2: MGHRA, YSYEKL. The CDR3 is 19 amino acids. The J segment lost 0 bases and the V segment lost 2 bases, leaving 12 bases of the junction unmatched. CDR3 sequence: CASSQTGTGSVPSGNTIYF. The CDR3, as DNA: TGCGCCAGCAGCCAAACCGGGACAGGTTCTGTCCCCTCTGGAAACACCATATATTTT.

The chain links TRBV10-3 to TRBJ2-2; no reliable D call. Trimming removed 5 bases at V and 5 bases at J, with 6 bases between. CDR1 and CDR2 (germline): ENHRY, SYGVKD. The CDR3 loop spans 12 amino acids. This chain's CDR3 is CAISSRTGELFF. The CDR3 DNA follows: TGTGCCATCAGTTCGAGAACCGGGGAGCTGTTTTTT.

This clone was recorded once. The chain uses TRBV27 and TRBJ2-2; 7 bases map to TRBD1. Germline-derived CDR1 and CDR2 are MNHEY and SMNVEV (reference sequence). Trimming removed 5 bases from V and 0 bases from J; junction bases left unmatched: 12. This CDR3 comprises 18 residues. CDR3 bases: TGTGCCAGCAGTGCCGGGACAGAGATGACTGCGAACACCGGGGAGCTGTTTTTT. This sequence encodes CASSAGTEMTANTGELFF.

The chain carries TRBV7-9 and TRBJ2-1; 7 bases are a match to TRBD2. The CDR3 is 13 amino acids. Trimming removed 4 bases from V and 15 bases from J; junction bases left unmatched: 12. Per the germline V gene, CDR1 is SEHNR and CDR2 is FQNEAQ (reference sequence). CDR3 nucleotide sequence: TGTGCCAGCAGCTGGGGAGGGTCCCCCCGGCGGTTCTTC. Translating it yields CASSWGGSPRRFF. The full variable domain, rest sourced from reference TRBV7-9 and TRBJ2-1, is DTGVSQNPRHKITKRGQNVTFRCDPISEHNRLYWYRQTLGQGPEFLTYFQNEAQLEKSRLLSDRFSAERPKGSFSTLEIQRTEQGDSAMYLCASSWGGSPRRFFGPGTRLTVL.